This is a list of T cell receptor beta chains from one sample in a study of blood T cell repertoires in COVID-19. The repertoire was sequenced with immunoSEQ multiplex PCR; TCRdb's copy has only in-frame clones and lacks some. Here the sample spans about 210,000 clones, roughly 80% being singletons. The sequenced material came from peripheral blood. Receptors were obtained from a man in his fifties or sixties with acute or convalescent COVID-19. The CDR3 runs from the conserved cysteine through the conserved F or W. Size tells how often a clone was seen (once, few, many) or the class of an expanded clone, and some rows leave it out.

clone size | J gene | V gene | CDR3 protein
. | TRBJ2-5 | TRBV10-3 | CAIKAGGGETQYF
few | TRBJ1-3 | TRBV6-6 | CASRSLTVSGNTIYF
. | TRBJ2-7 | TRBV10-2 | CASSDAGGEQYF
. | TRBJ2-3 | TRBV10-3 | CAISVGTSSTDTQYF
. | TRBJ2-7 | TRBV27 | CASSLRQGRDGSYYEQYF
. | TRBJ1-4 | TRBV9 | CASSVGETNEKLFF
. | TRBJ2-3 | TRBV19 | CASKDSGRADTQYF
. | TRBJ2-5 | TRBV6-2/TRBV6-3 | CASSTFRRGLEETQYF
. | TRBJ2-5 | TRBV14 | CASSQDRVETQYF
few | TRBJ1-1 | TRBV6-6 | CASKYKTGVNTEAFF
. | TRBJ2-1 | TRBV19 | CASSIDLGVTYNEQFF
. | TRBJ2-1 | TRBV13 | CASSSTGVEQFF
. | TRBJ1-3 | TRBV19 | CASSKVPQGSRNTIYF
. | TRBJ1-2 | TRBV7-2 | CASSPGQGVLYGYTF
. | TRBJ2-3 | TRBV29-1 | CSVGAREVVDTQYF
. | TRBJ2-5 | TRBV7-9 | CASSLAWGGQETQYF
. | TRBJ1-2 | TRBV7-2 | CASSLSTAHYGYTF
. | TRBJ2-7 | TRBV24-1 | CATSDFYDSEQYF
. | TRBJ1-5 | TRBV3-1/TRBV3-2 | CASSQGGGGRQPQHF
. | TRBJ1-5 | TRBV7-9 | CASSSVGPQHF
. | TRBJ1-1 | TRBV19 | CASSLWGQNTEAFF
. | TRBJ2-2 | TRBV4-3 | CASSHGTSGTQGNTGELFF
. | TRBJ1-5 | TRBV6-2/TRBV6-3 | CASSYWTFRDRGSNQPQHF
. | TRBJ1-1 | TRBV7-9 | CASSLPGGDTEAFF
many | TRBJ1-2 | TRBV7-8 | CASSSHRESGYTF
. | TRBJ2-3 | TRBV7-3 | CASSLTGLLTDTQYF
. | TRBJ1-5 | TRBV15 | CATRQGTNQPQHF
. | TRBJ2-6 | TRBV4-3 | CASSQELDRGNSGANVLTF
. | TRBJ1-2 | TRBV14 | CASSQEQGSYGYTF
. | TRBJ1-4 | TRBV7-8 | CASSDDTGVREKLFF
few | TRBJ1-5 | TRBV5-6 | CASSSIGTGGFQPQHF
. | TRBJ1-2 | TRBV28 | CASSLFRSTGYSNGYTF
. | TRBJ1-2 | TRBV6-5 | CASSSGFPPYGYTF
. | TRBJ1-1 | TRBV12-3/TRBV12-4 | CASSITGIHEAFF
. | TRBJ1-3 | TRBV9 | CASSVAEGQDGNTIYF
once | TRBJ1-5 | TRBV15 | CATSSTRNQPQHF
. | TRBJ1-1 | TRBV4-1 | CASTVFVGEGTEAFF
once | TRBJ2-2 | TRBV11-2 | CASSLGDRVGGELFF
. | TRBJ2-5 | TRBV24-1 | CATRSGGAQETQYF
few | TRBJ2-3 | TRBV7-2 | CASSLGNLGADTQYF
. | TRBJ2-3 | TRBV7-9 | CASSLDGGPSTDTQYF
once | TRBJ2-3 | TRBV5-1 | CASSRASGYPDTQYF
. | TRBJ1-1 | TRBV5-1 | CASSFGTGGNTEAFF
. | TRBJ2-6 | TRBV15 | CATSRDSQGSGANVLTF
. | TRBJ2-7 | TRBV11-1 | CASSPRGQGFSEQYF
few | TRBJ1-5 | TRBV24-1 | CATSRQGEPFCVEGNQPQHF
few | TRBJ2-2 | TRBV19 | CASSNQGARTGELFF
. | TRBJ2-7 | TRBV6-5 | CASRATRASPYEQYF
. | TRBJ1-2 | TRBV6-4 | CASSEGQGYGYTF
. | TRBJ2-7 | TRBV9 | CASSVEATSGFYEQYF